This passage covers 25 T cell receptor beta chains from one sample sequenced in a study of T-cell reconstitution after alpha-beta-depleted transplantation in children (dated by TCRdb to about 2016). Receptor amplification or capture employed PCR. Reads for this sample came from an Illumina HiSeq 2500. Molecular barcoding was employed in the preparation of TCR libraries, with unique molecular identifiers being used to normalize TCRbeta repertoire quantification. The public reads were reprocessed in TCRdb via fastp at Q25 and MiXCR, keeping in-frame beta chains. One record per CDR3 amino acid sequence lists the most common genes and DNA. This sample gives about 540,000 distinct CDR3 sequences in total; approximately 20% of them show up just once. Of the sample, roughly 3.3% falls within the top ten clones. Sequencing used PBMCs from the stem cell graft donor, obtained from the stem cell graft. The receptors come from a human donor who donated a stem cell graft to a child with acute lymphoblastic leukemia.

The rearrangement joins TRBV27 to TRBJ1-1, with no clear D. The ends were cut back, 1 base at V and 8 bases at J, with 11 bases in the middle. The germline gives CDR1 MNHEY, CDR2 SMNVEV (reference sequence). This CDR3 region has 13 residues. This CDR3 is CASSLYVLGEAFF. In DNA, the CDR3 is TGTGCCAGCAGTTTATACGTCTTAGGGGAAGCTTTCTTT.

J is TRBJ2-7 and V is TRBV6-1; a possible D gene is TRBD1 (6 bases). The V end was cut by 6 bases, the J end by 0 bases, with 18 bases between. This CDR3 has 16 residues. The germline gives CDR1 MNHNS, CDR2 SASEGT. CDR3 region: CASSPSGTYGSYEQYF. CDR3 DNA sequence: TGTGCCAGCAGCCCCTCTGGGACATATGGCTCCTACGAGCAGTACTTC.

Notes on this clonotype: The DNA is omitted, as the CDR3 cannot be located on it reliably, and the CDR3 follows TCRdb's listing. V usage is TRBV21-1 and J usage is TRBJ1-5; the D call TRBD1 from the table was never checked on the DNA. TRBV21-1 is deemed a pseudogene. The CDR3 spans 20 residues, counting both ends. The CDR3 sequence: CASSWAPGTGALYSNQPQHF.

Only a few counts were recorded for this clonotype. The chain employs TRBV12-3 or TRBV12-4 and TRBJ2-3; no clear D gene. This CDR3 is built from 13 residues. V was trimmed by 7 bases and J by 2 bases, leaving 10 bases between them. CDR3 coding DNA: TGTGCCAGCAATTCGGGTTACACAGATACGCAGTATTTT. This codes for CASNSGYTDTQYF.

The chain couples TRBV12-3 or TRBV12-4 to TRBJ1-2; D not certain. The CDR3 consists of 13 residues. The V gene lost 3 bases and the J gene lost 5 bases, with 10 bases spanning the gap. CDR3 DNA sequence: TGTGCCAGCAGTTTGTCGGGTCCATATGGCTACACCTTC. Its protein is CASSLSGPYGYTF.

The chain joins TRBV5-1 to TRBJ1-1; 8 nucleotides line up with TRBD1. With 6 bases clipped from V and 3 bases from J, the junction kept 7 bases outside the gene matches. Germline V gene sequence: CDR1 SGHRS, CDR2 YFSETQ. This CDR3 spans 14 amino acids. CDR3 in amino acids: CASTSQGVDTEAFF. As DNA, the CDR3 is TGCGCCAGCACATCACAGGGGGTTGACACTGAAGCTTTCTTT.

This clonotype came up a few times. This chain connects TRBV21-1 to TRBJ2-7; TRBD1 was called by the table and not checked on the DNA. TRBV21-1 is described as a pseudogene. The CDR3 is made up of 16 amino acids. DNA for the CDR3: TGTGCCAGCAGCAATACAGGGGCTGGCCGGTCCTACGAGCAGTACTTC. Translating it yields CASSNTGAGRSYEQYF.

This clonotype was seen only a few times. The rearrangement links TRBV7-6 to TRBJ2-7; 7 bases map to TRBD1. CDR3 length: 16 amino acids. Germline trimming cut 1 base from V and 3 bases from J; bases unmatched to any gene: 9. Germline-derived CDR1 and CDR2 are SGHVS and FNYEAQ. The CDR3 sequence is CASSLGALGQVYEQYF. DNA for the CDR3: TGTGCCAGCAGCTTAGGTGCTCTTGGACAGGTCTACGAGCAGTACTTC.

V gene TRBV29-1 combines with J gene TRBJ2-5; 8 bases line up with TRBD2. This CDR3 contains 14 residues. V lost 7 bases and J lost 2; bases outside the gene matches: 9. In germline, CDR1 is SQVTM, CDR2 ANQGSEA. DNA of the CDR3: TGCAGCGGGGCTAGACTAGCGCTTCAAGAGACCCAGTACTTC. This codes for CSGARLALQETQYF. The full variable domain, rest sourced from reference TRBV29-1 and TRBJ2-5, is SAVISQKPSRDICQRGTSLTIQCQVDSQVTMMFWYRQQPGQSLTLIATANQGSEATYESGFVIDKFPISRPNLTFSTLTVSNMSPEDSSIYLCSGARLALQETQYFGPGTRLLVL.

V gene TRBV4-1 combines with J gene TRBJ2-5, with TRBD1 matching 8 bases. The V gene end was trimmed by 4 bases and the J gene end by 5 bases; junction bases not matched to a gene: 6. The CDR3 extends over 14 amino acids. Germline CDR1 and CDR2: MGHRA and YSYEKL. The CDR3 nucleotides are TGCGCCAGCAGCCCCCAGGGGGCAAAGGAGACCCAGTACTTC. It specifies CASSPQGAKETQYF.

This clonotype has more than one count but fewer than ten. CDR3 amino acids: CSARERAGVSVNEQFF. CDR3 nucleotide sequence: TGCAGTGCTAGAGAGCGAGCGGGAGTAAGTGTAAATGAGCAGTTCTTC. The chain joins TRBV20-1 to TRBJ2-1; 8 bases are shared with TRBD2. The CDR3 is 16 amino acids. CDR1 is DFQATT and CDR2 is SNEGSKA in the germline V gene (reference sequence). J was trimmed by 7 bases and V by 0 bases; bases with no gene match: 11.

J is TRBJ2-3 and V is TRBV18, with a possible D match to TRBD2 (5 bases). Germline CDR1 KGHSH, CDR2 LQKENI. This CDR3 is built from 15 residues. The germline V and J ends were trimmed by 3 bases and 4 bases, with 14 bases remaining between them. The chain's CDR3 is CASSPITQRPDTQYF. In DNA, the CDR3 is TGTGCCAGCTCACCGATAACCCAGCGGCCAGATACGCAGTATTTT.

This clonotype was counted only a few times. In nucleotides, the CDR3 is TGTGCCAGCAGCCAAGACCGAGCGGACCCCTACAATGAGCAGTTCTTC. Translating it yields CASSQDRADPYNEQFF. The rearrangement uses TRBV4-2 and TRBJ2-1; TRBD2 might be the D (5 bases). This CDR3 region has 16 residues. V gave up 0 bases and J gave up 2 bases, with 11 bases separating them. In germline, CDR1 is LGHNA, CDR2 YNFKEQ.

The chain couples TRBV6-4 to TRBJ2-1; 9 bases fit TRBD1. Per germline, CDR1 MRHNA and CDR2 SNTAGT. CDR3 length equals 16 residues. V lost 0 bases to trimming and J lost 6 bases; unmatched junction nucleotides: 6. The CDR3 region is CASSDSIGTGCNEQFF. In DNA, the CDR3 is TGTGCCAGCAGTGACTCAATAGGGACAGGGTGCAATGAGCAGTTCTTC.

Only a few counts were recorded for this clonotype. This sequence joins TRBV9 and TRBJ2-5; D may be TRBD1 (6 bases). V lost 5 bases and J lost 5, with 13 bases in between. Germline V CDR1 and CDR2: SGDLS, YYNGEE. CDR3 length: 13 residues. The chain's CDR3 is CASRGAPGETQYF. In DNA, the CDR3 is TGTGCCAGCAGGGGGGCCCCCGGGGAGACCCAGTACTTC.

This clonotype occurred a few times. CDR3 loop: CASSSPGTGYNEQFF. The CDR3 DNA sequence: TGTGCCAGCAGCTCGCCCGGGACAGGGTACAATGAGCAGTTCTTC. The V call is TRBV14, the J call TRBJ2-1, with 9 bases identical to TRBD1. CDR1 and CDR2 (germline): SGHDN, FVKESK. Trimming took 5 bases from V and 4 from J; bases not matched to a gene: 6. This CDR3 region has 15 residues. Using reference TRBV14 and TRBJ2-1 for the parts outside the CDR3, the full variable domain is EAGVTQFPSHSVIEKGQTVTLRCDPISGHDNLYWYRRVMGKEIKFLLHFVKESKQDESGMPNNRFLAERTGGTYSTLKVQPAELEDSGVYFCASSSPGTGYNEQFFGPGTRLTVL.

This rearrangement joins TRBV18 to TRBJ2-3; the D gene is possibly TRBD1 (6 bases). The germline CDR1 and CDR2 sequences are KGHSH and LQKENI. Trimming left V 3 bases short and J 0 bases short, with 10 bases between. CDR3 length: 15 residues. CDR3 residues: CASSPLTGSTDTQYF. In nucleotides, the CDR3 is TGTGCCAGCTCACCCCTGACAGGTAGCACAGATACGCAGTATTTT.

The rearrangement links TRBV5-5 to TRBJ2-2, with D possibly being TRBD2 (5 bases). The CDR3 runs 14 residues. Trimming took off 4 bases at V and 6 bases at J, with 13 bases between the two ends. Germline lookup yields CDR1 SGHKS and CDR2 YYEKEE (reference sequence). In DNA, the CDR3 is TGTGCCAGCAGCCTCAGCGGAAAAGCCGGGGAGCTGTTTTTT. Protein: CASSLSGKAGELFF.

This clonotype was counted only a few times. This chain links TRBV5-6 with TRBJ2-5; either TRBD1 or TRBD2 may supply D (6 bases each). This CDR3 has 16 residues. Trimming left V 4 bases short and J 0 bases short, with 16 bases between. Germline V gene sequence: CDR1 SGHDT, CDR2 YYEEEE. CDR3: CASSLISGADQETQYF. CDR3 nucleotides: TGTGCCAGCAGCCTCATTTCGGGGGCAGACCAAGAGACCCAGTACTTC.

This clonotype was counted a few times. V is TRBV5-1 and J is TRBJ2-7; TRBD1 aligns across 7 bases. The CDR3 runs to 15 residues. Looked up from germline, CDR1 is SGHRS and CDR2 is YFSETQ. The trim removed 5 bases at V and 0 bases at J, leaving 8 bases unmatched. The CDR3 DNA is TGCGCCAGCAGGGGGGACAGCGGTCTCTCCTACGAGCAGTACTTC. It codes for CASRGDSGLSYEQYF.

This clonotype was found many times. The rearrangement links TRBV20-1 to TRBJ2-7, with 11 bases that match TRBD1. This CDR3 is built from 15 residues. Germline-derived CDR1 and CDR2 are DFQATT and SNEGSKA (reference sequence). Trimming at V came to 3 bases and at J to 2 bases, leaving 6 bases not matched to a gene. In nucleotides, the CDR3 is TGCAGTGCTAGCAGTGGACAGGGGGCCCCCTACGAGCAGTACTTC. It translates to CSASSGQGAPYEQYF.

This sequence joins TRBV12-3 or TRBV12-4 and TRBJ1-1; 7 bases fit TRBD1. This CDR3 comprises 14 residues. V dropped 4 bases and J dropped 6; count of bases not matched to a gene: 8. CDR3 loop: CASSSYRGISEAFF. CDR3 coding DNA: TGTGCCAGCAGTTCCTACAGGGGAATCTCTGAAGCTTTCTTT.

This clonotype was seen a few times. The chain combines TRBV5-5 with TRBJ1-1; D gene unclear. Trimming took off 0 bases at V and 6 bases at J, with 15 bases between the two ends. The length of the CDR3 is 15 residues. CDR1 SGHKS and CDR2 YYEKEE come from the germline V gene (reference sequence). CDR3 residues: CASSLGAALGPEAFF. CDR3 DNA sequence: TGTGCCAGCAGCTTGGGAGCGGCCTTAGGGCCTGAAGCTTTCTTT.

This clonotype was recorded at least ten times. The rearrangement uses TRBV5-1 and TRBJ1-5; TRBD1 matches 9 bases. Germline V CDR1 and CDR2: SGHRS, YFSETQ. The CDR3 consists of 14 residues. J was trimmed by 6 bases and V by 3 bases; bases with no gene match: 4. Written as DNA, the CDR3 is TGCGCCAGCAGCTACTTACAGGGGGCTCAGCCCCAGCATTTT. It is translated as CASSYLQGAQPQHF.

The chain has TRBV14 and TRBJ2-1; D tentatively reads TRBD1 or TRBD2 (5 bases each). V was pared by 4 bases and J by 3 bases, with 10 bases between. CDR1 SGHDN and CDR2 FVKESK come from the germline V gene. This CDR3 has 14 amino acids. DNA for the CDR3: TGTGCCAGCAGCCCGGGACCTAACTACAATGAGCAGTTCTTC. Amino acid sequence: CASSPGPNYNEQFF. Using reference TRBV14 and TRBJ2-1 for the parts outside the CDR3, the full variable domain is EAGVTQFPSHSVIEKGQTVTLRCDPISGHDNLYWYRRVMGKEIKFLLHFVKESKQDESGMPNNRFLAERTGGTYSTLKVQPAELEDSGVYFCASSPGPNYNEQFFGPGTRLTVL.